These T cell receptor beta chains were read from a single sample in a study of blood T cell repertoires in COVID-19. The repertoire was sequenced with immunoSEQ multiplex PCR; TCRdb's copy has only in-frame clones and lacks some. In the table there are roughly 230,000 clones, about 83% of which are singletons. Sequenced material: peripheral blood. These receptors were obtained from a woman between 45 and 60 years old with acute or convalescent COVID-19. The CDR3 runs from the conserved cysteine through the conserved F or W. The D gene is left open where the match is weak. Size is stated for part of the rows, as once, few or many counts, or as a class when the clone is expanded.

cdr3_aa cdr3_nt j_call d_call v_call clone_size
CASSRAATSGNNEQFF TGCGCCAGCAGCCGGGCAGCGACTAGCGGGAACAATGAGCAGTTCTTC TRBJ2-1 TRBD2 TRBV5-1 .
CASSLGTVAYEQYF TGTGCCAGCAGTTTAGGGACAGTAGCCTACGAGCAGTACTTC TRBJ2-7 TRBD1 TRBV28 .
CASSLEGHEQFF TGTGCCAGCAGCTTAGAGGGGCATGAGCAGTTCTTC TRBJ2-1 . TRBV11-3 .
CASSDTGSSGNTIYF TGTGCCAGCAGTGATACAGGGAGCTCTGGAAACACCATATATTTT TRBJ1-3 . TRBV25-1 few
CASSRDSTGEKLFF TGCGCCAGCAGTCGGGACAGCACCGGGGAAAAACTGTTTTTT TRBJ1-4 TRBD1 TRBV4-1 many
CASQGAMNTEAFF TGTGCCTCCCAAGGGGCAATGAACACTGAAGCTTTCTTT TRBJ1-1 . TRBV5-4 .
CAWTRTGEVGAAEAFF TGTGCCTGGACCAGGACAGGGGAGGTGGGTGCGGCTGAAGCTTTCTTT TRBJ1-1 TRBD1 TRBV30 .
CASSLLVRTEAFF TGTGCCAGCAGCTTATTAGTTCGAACTGAAGCTTTCTTT TRBJ1-1 . TRBV7-2 .
CASSRASSGSTDTQYF TGTGCCAGCAGCCGGGCGTCTAGCGGGAGCACAGATACGCAGTATTTT TRBJ2-3 TRBD2 TRBV28 .
CATSDPTGSGYTF TGTGCCACCAGTGACCCGACAGGATCGGGCTACACCTTC TRBJ1-2 . TRBV24-1 .
CASRDRGLNNSPLHF TGTGCCAGCAGAGACCGGGGGTTAAATAATTCACCCCTCCACTTT TRBJ1-6 . TRBV3-1/TRBV3-2 .
CARTGTGGRRTEAFF TGTGCCAGAACCGGGACAGGGGGCAGGAGGACTGAAGCTTTCTTT TRBJ1-1 TRBD1 TRBV2 many
CASSLISGATGELFF TGTGCCAGCAGCTTGATTAGCGGGGCCACCGGGGAGCTGTTTTTT TRBJ2-2 TRBD2 TRBV5-4 .
CASSLTGQNSLFYEQYF TGTGCCAGCAGCTTGACAGGGCAGAATTCCCTTTTCTACGAGCAGTACTTC TRBJ2-7 . TRBV5-4 .
CASSQDWGEYTF TGCGCCAGCAGCCAAGATTGGGGGGAGTACACCTTC TRBJ1-2 . TRBV4-3 .
CASSLALGGTDTQYF TGTGCCAGCAGCTTAGCGCTAGGAGGGACAGATACGCAGTATTTT TRBJ2-3 . TRBV7-9 .
CASSPTPHRTGSNEKLFF TGCGCCAGCAGCCCCACCCCACACCGGACAGGGAGTAATGAAAAACTGTTTTTT TRBJ1-4 TRBD1 TRBV4-3 .
CASRSGNSGNTIYF TGTGCCAGCAGGTCCGGGAACTCTGGAAACACCATATATTTT TRBJ1-3 . TRBV2 .
CASGHRGQQPQHF TGTGCCAGCGGGCACAGGGGGCAGCAGCCCCAGCATTTT TRBJ1-5 TRBD1 TRBV7-2 .
CASSQWGQGNTEAFF TGCGCCAGCAGTCAATGGGGACAGGGGAACACTGAAGCTTTCTTT TRBJ1-1 TRBD1 TRBV23-1 few
CASSLNPSDTDTQYF TGTGCCAGCAGCTTAAACCCCAGTGATACAGATACGCAGTATTTT TRBJ2-3 . TRBV7-2 .
CASSTPGQGLPWGQPQHF TGTGCCAGCAGCACACCCGGACAGGGGCTCCCGTGGGGTCAGCCCCAGCATTTT TRBJ1-5 TRBD1 TRBV7-3 .